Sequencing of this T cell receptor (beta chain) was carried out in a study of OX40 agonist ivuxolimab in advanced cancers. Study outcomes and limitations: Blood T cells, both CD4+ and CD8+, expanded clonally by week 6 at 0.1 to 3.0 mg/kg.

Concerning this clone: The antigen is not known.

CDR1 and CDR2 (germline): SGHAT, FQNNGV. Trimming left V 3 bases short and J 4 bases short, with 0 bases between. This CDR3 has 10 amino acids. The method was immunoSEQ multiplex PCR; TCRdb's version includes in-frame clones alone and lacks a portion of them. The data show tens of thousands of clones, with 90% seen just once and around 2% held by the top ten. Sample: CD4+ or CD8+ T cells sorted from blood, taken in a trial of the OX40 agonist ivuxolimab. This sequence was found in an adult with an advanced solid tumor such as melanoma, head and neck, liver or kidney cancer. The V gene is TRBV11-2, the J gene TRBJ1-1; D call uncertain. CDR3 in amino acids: CASSFTEAFF. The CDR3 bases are TGTGCCAGCAGCTTCACTGAAGCTTTCTTT.